Reported below is one TCR beta chain. Distinct nucleotide sequences in the sample also encode this CDR3. This sample was taken from a study of PD-1 blockade in classical Hodgkin lymphoma. CDR3 length: 14 amino acids. The V gene's germline CDR1 is SGDLS and CDR2 YYNGEE. V lost 4 bases and J 2 bases, leaving 12 bases between the germline ends. The patients all showed relapse after autologous stem cell transplantation, while their brentuximab vedotin exposure varied. Assay used: immunoSEQ multiplex PCR; TCRdb lists only in-frame clones, some missing. The repertoire holds roughly 90,000 clones, with approximately 80% as singletons.

This clonotype was sampled from a human donor with classical Hodgkin lymphoma. This sequence joins TRBV9 and TRBJ1-2; D perhaps matches TRBD1 (6 bases). This material consisted of peripheral blood mononuclear cells (PBMCs), taken before the second cycle of nivolumab. The DNA of the CDR3 is TGTGCCAGCAGCCAGGGGCAGCAGAACTATGGCTACACCTTC. Its translation is CASSQGQQNYGYTF.